These T cell receptor beta chains were read from a single sample in a study of graft-versus-host responses after intestinal transplantation. Generated by immunoSEQ multiplex PCR, the TCRdb table keeps only in-frame clones and is missing some. There are some 40,000 clones in the sample; over 85% occur only once, and 3.6% lies in the top ten. Sequencing was performed on PBMCs, taken 734 days after intestinal transplantation. These receptors all come from a human patient who received an intestinal transplant, so some T cells may come from the graft donor. The CDR3 runs from the conserved cysteine through the conserved F or W. The order of the fields is clone size, V gene, J gene, D gene, CDR3 protein, CDR3 DNA. A D gene is named only where the DNA matches it firmly. Rows may omit the clone size; those that give it use once, few, many or a size class.

.,TRBV11-2,TRBJ2-7,TRBD1,CASSFRGRISYEQYF,TGTGCCAGCAGCTTCAGGGGGCGCATCTCCTACGAGCAGTACTTC
.,TRBV6-5,TRBJ2-7,TRBD2,CASSYSRLAGAYEQYF,TGTGCCAGCAGTTACTCGAGGCTAGCGGGGGCCTACGAGCAGTACTTC
.,TRBV5-6,TRBJ2-1,TRBD2,CASSGSGSGSYNEQFF,TGTGCCAGCAGCGGTAGCGGGAGCGGGTCCTACAATGAGCAGTTCTTC
.,TRBV6-5,TRBJ2-4,.,CASTSTKNIQYF,TGTGCCAGCACGTCTACTAAAAACATTCAGTACTTC
.,TRBV11-2,TRBJ2-3,.,CASSLGSRGYF,TGTGCCAGCAGCTTAGGATCTAGGGGGTATTTT
.,TRBV19,TRBJ2-1,TRBD2,CASSAEIAGGRQFF,TGTGCCAGTAGTGCCGAAATAGCGGGAGGGCGGCAGTTCTTC
.,TRBV27,TRBJ1-2,.,CASSLGESDGYTF,TGTGCCAGCAGTTTAGGAGAATCGGATGGCTACACCTTC
.,TRBV6-1,TRBJ1-1,TRBD1,CASRDGQGDTEAFF,TGTGCCAGCAGGGACGGACAGGGTGACACTGAAGCTTTCTTT
.,TRBV15,TRBJ2-1,.,CATSRTDRIYNEQFF,TGTGCCACCAGCAGGACCGACAGGATCTACAATGAGCAGTTCTTC
.,TRBV7-6,TRBJ2-1,.,CASSPQGPSYNEQFF,TGTGCCAGCAGCCCCCAGGGGCCGTCCTACAATGAGCAGTTCTTC
.,TRBV7-2,TRBJ2-7,.,CASSWDWTYEQYF,TGTGCCAGCAGCTGGGACTGGACCTACGAGCAGTACTTC
.,TRBV6-5,TRBJ1-4,.,CARCEKLFF,TGTGCCCGTTGTGAAAAACTGTTTTTT
.,TRBV5-1,TRBJ2-7,TRBD1,CASSFQGQGRYEQYF,TGCGCCAGCAGCTTCCAGGGACAGGGTCGCTACGAGCAGTACTTC
.,TRBV18,TRBJ1-1,TRBD1,CASIAKQGATEAFF,TGTGCCAGCATAGCTAAACAGGGGGCTACTGAAGCTTTCTTT
.,TRBV5-1,TRBJ1-2,TRBD1,CASSLDRGHGYTF,TGCGCCAGCAGCTTGGACAGGGGGCATGGCTACACCTTC
.,TRBV7-3,TRBJ1-1,.,CASSFQGRTEAFF,TGTGCCAGCAGCTTCCAAGGTCGGACTGAAGCTTTCTTT
.,TRBV5-4,TRBJ2-4,TRBD1,CASSLGTGAKNIQYF,TGTGCCAGCAGCTTGGGGACAGGAGCCAAAAACATTCAGTACTTC
once,TRBV7-2,TRBJ1-2,TRBD1,CASSLDSGQPYGYTF,TGTGCCAGCAGCTTAGATTCGGGACAGCCCTATGGCTACACCTTC
.,TRBV29-1,TRBJ2-7,.,CSVVWAEQYF,TGCAGCGTTGTCTGGGCCGAGCAGTACTTC
.,TRBV14,TRBJ2-5,.,CASSHGRSRETQYF,TGTGCCAGCAGCCATGGACGGTCCAGGGAGACCCAGTACTTC
.,TRBV6-5,TRBJ1-1,.,CASARGGGATEAFF,TGTGCCAGCGCCAGGGGCGGAGGGGCCACTGAAGCTTTCTTT
.,TRBV19,TRBJ2-7,.,CASSIAGEAYEQYF,TGTGCCAGTAGTATAGCGGGGGAGGCTTACGAGCAGTACTTC
once,TRBV7-2,TRBJ2-2,.,CASSRKSGGELFF,TGTGCCAGCAGCCGGAAAAGTGGCGGGGAGCTGTTTTTT
.,TRBV5-6,TRBJ2-7,TRBD1,CASSLVSGQGVVGTYEQYF,TGTGCCAGCAGCTTGGTTTCGGGACAGGGGGTCGTAGGGACCTACGAGCAGTACTTC
.,TRBV30,TRBJ2-5,TRBD1,CAWSNPGQGKETQYF,TGTGCCTGGAGTAACCCGGGACAGGGGAAAGAGACCCAGTACTTC
.,TRBV4-1,TRBJ2-1,.,CASSQPPPGDNEQFF,TGCGCCAGCAGCCAACCCCCCCCCGGAGACAATGAGCAGTTCTTC
.,TRBV10-3,TRBJ2-3,.,CANRPTDTQYF,TGTGCCAACCGTCCCACAGATACGCAGTATTTT
.,TRBV7-3,TRBJ2-1,TRBD2,CASSPSLADYNEQFF,TGTGCCAGCAGCCCGAGCCTAGCGGACTACAATGAGCAGTTCTTC